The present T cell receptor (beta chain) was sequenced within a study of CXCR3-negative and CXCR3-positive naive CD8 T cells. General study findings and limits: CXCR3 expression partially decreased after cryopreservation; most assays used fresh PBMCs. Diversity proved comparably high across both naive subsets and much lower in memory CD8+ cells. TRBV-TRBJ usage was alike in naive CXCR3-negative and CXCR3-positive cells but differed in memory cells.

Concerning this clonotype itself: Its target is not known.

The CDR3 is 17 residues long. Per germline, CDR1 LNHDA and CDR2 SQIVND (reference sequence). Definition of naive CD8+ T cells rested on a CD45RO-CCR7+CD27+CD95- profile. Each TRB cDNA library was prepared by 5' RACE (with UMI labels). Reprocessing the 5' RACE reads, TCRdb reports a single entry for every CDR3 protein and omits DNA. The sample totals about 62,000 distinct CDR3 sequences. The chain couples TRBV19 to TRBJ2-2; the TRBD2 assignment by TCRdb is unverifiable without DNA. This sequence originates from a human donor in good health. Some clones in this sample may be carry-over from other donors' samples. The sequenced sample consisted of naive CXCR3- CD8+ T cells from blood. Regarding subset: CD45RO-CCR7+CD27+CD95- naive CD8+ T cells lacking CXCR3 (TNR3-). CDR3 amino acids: CASSISSGRARTGELFF.